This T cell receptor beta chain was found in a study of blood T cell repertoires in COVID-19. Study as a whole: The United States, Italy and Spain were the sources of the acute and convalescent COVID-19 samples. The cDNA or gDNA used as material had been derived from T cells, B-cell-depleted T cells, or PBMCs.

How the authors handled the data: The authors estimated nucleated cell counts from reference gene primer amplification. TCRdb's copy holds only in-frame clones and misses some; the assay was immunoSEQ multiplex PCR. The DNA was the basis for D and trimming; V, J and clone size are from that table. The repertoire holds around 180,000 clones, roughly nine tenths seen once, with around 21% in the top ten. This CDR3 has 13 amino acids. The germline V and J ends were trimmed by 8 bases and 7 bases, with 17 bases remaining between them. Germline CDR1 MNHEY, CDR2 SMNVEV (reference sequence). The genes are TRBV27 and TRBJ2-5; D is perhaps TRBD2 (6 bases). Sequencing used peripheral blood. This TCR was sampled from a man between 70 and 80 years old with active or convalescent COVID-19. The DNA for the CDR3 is TGTGCCAGCCTAGGGCATTCCGGGGGGACCCAGTACTTC. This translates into CASLGHSGGTQYF.